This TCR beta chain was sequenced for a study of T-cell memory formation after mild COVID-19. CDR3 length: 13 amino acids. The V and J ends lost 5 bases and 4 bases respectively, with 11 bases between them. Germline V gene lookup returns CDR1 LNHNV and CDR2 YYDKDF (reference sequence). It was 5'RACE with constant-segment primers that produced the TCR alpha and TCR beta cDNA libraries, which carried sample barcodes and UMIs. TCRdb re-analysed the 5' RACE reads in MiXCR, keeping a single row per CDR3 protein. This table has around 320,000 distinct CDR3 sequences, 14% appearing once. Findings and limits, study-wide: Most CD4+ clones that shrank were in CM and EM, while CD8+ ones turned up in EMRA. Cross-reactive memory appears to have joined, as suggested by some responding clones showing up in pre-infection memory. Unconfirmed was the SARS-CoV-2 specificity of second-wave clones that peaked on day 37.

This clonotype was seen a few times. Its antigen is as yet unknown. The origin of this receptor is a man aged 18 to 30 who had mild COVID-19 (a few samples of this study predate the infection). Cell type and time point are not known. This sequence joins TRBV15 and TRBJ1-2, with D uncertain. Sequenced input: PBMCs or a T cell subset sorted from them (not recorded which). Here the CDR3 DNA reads TGTGCCACCAGCGGTTACAGTCTCTATGGCTACACCTTC. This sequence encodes CATSGYSLYGYTF.